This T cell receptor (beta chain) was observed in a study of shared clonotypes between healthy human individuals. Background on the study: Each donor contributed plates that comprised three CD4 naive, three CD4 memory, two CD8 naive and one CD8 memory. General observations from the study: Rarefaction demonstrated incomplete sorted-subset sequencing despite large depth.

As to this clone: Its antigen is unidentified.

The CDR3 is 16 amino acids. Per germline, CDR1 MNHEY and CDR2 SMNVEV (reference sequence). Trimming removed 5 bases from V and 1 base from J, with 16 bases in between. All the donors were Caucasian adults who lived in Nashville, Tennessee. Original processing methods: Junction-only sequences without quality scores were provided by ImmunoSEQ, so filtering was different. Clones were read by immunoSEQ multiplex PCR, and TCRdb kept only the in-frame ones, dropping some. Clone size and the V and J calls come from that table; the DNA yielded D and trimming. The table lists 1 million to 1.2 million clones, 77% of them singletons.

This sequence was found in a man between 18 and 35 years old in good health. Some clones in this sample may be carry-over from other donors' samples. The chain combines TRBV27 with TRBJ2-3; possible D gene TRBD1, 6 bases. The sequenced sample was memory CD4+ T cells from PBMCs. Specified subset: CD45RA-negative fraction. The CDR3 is CASSLQGRSRTDTQYF. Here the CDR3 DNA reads TGTGCCAGCAGTCTACAGGGACGGTCCCGCACAGATACGCAGTATTTT.